Reported below is one T cell receptor beta chain. Its antigen target is currently unknown. No qualities accompany the bases; no much larger clone lies one base away. This entry comes from a study of blood T cell repertoires in COVID-19 (TCRdb year 2020). Regarding the research as a whole: Collaborator samples came from the United States, Italy and Spain and covered acute and convalescent phases of COVID-19. The prospective study material was composed of cDNA or gDNA derived from T cells, B-cell-depleted T cells, or PBMCs. A freely available public database, intended as a resource for researchers studying the immune response to SARS-CoV-2, is where the repertoires were released. Sample metadata almost always included a de-identified subject ID, COVID-19 status, age in years and sex. Subjects who had been exposed to COVID-19, were actively infected with it, or had recovered from it provided the deeply sampled blood TCRbeta repertoires that made up the dataset. Samples came from the ongoing ImmuneRACE study (first 160 participants) plus 1,254 subjects from 6 global collaborators. Where available, HLA class I and class II types were obtained from metadata supplied by the sample provider rather than from assay-based typing. The full study reports these points: The amount of clinical and demographic metadata varied by source and participant and was provided uncurated.

TCRbeta CDR3 regions were amplified from genomic DNA by means of the immunoSEQ Assay, a bias-controlled multiplex PCR. As for the original processing: The number of nucleated cells in each sample was estimated from the amplification of reference gene primers within the assay. To quantify the absolute abundance of each unique TCRbeta CDR3 rearrangement, sequence reads were collapsed and filtered. Productive Simpson clonality was computed per sample as the square root of Simpson's diversity index over productive rearrangements. TCRdb carries this immuneACCESS record with in-frame sequences only. Its versions omit some clonotypes, under half of them owing to an unresolved V gene in the studies checked, with the rest unexplained. Clone size and the V and J calls come from that table; the DNA yielded D and trimming. The sample profile shows 200,000 to 300,000 clones; approximately 88% of them were found once. Approximately 2.5% of the sample rests with the top ten.

Deletion took 0 bases off V and 2 bases off J, with a span of 11 bases between the germline ends. From the cysteine through the phenylalanine, the CDR3 covers 15 amino acids. The only DNA kept is the CDR3, 45 bases in frame from the first base. CDR1 SGHTA and CDR2 FQGNSA are derived from the germline V gene. Participants in the prospective study were aged about 18 to 90 years, lived in some 24 United States geographic areas, and enrolled through a virtual design. To assign participants to cohorts, the prospective study relied on clinical history that participants themselves reported in a screening survey and a study questionnaire. Each participant in the prospective study had whole blood, serum and a nasopharyngeal or oropharyngeal swab collected by mobile phlebotomists. Participants in the prospective study had the option to provide additional blood draws and questionnaires over a roughly 2-month period. Blood samples from the prospective study were shipped frozen or at room temperature prior to DNA extraction.

The rearrangement combines TRBV7-2 with TRBJ2-7; TRBD2 is a possible D gene, resting on 5 matching bases. The receptor comes from a woman aged 35 to 49 with acute COVID-19. Sequenced: PBMCs or T cells enriched from blood (not recorded which). The DNA reads as follows: TGTGCCAGCAGCTTAGCGATTGCTAGCACCTACGAGCAGTACTTC. It is translated as CASSLAIASTYEQYF.